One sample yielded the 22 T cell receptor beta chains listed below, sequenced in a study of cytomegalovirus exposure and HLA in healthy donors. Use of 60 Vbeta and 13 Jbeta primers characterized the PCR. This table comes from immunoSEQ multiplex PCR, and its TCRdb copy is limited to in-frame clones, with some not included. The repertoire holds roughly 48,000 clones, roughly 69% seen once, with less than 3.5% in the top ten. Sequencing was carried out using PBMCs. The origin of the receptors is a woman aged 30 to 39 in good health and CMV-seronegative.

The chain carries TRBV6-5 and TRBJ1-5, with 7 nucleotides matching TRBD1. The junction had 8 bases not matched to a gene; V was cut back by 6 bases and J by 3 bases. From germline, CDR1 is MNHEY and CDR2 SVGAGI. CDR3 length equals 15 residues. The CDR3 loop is CASSLRGQPNQPQHF. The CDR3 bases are TGTGCCAGCAGCCTAAGGGGACAGCCCAATCAGCCCCAGCATTTT.

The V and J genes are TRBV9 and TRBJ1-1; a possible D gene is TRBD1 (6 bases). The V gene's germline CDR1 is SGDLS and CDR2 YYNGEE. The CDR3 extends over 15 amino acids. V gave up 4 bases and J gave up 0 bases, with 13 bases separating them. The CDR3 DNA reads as TGTGCCAGCAGCCCGTCGGGGGGCCTGAACACTGAAGCTTTCTTT. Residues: CASSPSGGLNTEAFF. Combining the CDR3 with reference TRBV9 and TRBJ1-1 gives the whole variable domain DSGVTQTPKHLITATGQRVTLRCSPRSGDLSVYWYQQSLDQGLQFLIQYYNGEERAKGNILERFSAQQFPDLHSELNLSSLELGDSALYFCASSPSGGLNTEAFFGQGTRLTVV.

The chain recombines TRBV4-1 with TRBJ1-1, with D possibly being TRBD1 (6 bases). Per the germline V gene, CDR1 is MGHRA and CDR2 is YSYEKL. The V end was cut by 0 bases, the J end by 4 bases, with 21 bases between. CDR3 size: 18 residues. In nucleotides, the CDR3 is TGCGCCAGCAGCCAAGATAGTTCCGGACAGTTCTTATCCACTGAAGCTTTCTTT. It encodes CASSQDSSGQFLSTEAFF.

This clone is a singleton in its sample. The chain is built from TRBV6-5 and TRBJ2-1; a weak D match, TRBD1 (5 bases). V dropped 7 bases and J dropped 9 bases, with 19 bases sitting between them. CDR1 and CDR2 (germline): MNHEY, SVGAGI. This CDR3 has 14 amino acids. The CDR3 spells CASTADSQPSEQFF. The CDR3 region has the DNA TGTGCCAGCACCGCCGACAGCCAGCCCAGTGAGCAGTTCTTC.

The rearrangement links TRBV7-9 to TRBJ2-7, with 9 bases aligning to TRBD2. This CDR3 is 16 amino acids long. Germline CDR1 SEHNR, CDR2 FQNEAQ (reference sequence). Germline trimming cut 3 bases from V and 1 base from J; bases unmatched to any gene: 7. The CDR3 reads CASSFSGSRGSYEQYF. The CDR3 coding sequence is TGTGCCAGCAGCTTTAGCGGGAGTCGGGGATCCTACGAGCAGTACTTC. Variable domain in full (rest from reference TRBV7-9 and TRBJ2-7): DTGVSQNPRHKITKRGQNVTFRCDPISEHNRLYWYRQTLGQGPEFLTYFQNEAQLEKSRLLSDRFSAERPKGSFSTLEIQRTEQGDSAMYLCASSFSGSRGSYEQYFGPGTRLTVT.

The chain's CDR3 is CASSSSGGTYNEQFF. Written as DNA, the CDR3 is TGTGCCAGCAGCTCTAGCGGGGGCACTTACAATGAGCAGTTCTTC. The V call is TRBV7-3, the J call TRBJ2-1; 10 bases are a match to TRBD2. V shed 4 bases and J 4 bases; nucleotides not matched to a gene: 4. This CDR3 has 15 amino acids. Germline values: CDR1 SGHTA, CDR2 FQGTGA. The variable domain in full, with the rest retrieved from reference TRBV7-3 and TRBJ2-1, is GAGVSQTPSNKVTEKGKYVELRCDPISGHTALYWYRQSLGQGPEFLIYFQGTGAADDSGLPNDRFFAVRPEGSVSTLKIQRTERGDSAVYLCASSSSGGTYNEQFFGPGTRLTVL.

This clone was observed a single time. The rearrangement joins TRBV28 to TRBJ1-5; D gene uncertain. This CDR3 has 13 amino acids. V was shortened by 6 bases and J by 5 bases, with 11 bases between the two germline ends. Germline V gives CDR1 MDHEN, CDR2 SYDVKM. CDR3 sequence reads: CASRQRWDQPQHF. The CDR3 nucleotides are TGTGCCAGCAGACAGCGGTGGGATCAGCCCCAGCATTTT.

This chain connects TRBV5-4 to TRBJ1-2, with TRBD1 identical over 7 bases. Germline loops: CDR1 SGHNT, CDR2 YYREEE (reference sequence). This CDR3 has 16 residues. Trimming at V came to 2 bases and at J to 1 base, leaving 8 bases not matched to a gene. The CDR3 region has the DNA TGTGCCAGCAGCTTTGACAGGGCGGCCGTTAACTATGGCTACACCTTC. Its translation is CASSFDRAAVNYGYTF.

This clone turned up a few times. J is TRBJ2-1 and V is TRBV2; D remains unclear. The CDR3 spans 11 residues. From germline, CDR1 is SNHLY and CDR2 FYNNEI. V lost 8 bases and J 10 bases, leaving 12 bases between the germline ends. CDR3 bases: TGTGCCAGCTCAGAGGCGGCGGAGCAGTTCTTC. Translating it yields CASSEAAEQFF.

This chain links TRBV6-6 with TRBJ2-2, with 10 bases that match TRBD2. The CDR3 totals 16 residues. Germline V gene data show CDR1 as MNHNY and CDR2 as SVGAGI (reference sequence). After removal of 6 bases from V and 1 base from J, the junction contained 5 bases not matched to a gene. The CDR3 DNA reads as TGTGCCAGCAGGGGAGAGCGGGGGGGGAACACCGGGGAGCTGTTTTTT. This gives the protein CASRGERGGNTGELFF.

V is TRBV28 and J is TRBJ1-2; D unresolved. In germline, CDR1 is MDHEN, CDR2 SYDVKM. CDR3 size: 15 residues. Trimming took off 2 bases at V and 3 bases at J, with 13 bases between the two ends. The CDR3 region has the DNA TGTGCCAGCAGTTTAGTCTCGGGTATTGACTATGGCTACACCTTC. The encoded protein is CASSLVSGIDYGYTF.

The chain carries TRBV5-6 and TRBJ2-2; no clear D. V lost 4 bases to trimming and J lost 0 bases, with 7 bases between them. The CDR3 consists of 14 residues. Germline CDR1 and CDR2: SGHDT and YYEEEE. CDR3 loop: CASSILSNTGELFF. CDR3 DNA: TGTGCCAGCAGCATCCTTTCGAACACCGGGGAGCTGTTTTTT.

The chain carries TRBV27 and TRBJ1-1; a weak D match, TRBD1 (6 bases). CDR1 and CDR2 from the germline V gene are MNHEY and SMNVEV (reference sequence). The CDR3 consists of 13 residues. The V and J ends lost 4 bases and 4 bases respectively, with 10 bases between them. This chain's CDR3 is CASSSWGLTEAFF. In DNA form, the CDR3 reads TGTGCCAGCAGTTCCTGGGGGCTCACTGAAGCTTTCTTT.

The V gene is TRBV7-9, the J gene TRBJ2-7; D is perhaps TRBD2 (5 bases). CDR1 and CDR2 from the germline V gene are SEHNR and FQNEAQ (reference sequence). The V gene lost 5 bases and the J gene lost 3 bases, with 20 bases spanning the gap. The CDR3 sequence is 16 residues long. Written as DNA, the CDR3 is TGTGCCAGCAGCCCTCGGGCGGGTAGCCTCCTCTACGAGCAGTACTTC. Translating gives CASSPRAGSLLYEQYF. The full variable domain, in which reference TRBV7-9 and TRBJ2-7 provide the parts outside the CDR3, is DTGVSQNPRHKITKRGQNVTFRCDPISEHNRLYWYRQTLGQGPEFLTYFQNEAQLEKSRLLSDRFSAERPKGSFSTLEIQRTEQGDSAMYLCASSPRAGSLLYEQYFGPGTRLTVT.

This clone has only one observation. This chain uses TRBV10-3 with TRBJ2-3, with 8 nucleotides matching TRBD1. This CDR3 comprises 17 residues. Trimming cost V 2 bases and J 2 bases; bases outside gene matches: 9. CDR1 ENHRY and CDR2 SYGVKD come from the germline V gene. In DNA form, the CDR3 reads TGTGCCATCAGTGAGAAAGGGGACAGGAGACACACAGATACGCAGTATTTT. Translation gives CAISEKGDRRHTDTQYF.

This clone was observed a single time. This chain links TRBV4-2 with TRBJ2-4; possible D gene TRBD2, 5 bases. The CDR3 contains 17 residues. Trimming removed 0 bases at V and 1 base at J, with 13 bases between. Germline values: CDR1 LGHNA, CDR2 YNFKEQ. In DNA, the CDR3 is TGTGCCAGCAGCCAAGATCCCTCGTCGGGGGCCAAAAACATTCAGTACTTC. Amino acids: CASSQDPSSGAKNIQYF.

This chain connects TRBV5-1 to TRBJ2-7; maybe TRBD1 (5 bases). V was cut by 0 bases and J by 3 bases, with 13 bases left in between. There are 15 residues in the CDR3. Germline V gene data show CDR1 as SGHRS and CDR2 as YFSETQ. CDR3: CASSLVAGRGYEQYF. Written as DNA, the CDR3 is TGCGCCAGCAGCTTGGTGGCAGGGCGAGGCTACGAGCAGTACTTC.

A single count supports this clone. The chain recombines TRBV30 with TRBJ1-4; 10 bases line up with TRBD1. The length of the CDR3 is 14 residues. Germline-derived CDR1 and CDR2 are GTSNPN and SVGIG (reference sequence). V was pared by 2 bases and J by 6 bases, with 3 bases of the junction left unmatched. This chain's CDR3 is CAWSPGTGDEKLFF. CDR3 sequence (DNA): TGTGCCTGGAGTCCCGGGACAGGGGATGAAAAACTGTTTTTT.

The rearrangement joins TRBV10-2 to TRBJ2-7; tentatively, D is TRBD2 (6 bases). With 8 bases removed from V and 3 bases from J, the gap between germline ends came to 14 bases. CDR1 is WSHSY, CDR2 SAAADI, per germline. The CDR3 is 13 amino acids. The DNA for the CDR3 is TGCGCCAGCCGGGGACTGACCAGCTACGAGCAGTACTTC. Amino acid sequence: CASRGLTSYEQYF.

As DNA, the CDR3 is TGCAGCGTTGAAGGGGGCGTAATACTTAACTATGGCTACACCTTC. Protein: CSVEGGVILNYGYTF. The genes are TRBV29-1 and TRBJ1-2, with D tentatively TRBD1 (5 bases). The germline CDR1 and CDR2 sequences are SQVTM and ANQGSEA. CDR3 length equals 15 residues. The V gene lost 1 base and the J gene lost 1 base, with 13 bases spanning the gap.

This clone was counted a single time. CDR3 protein: CASSPRGGQETQYF. The CDR3 DNA is TGTGCCAGCAGCCCTCGCGGGGGACAAGAGACCCAGTACTTC. The V and J genes are TRBV9 and TRBJ2-5; 7 bases align to TRBD2. The CDR3 extends over 14 amino acids. The germline CDR1 and CDR2 sequences are SGDLS and YYNGEE. Unmatched junction bases numbered 5, after V lost 4 bases and J lost 2 bases.

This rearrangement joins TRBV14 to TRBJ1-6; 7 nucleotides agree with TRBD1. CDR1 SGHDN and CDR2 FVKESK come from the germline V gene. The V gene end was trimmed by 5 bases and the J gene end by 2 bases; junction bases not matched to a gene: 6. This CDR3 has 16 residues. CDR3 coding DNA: TGTGCCAGCAGCGCTCTCGGGACAGCCTATAATTCACCCCTCCACTTT. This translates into CASSALGTAYNSPLHF.